This T cell receptor (beta chain) emerged from a study of cytomegalovirus exposure and HLA in healthy donors. Germline lookup yields CDR1 LNHDA and CDR2 SQIVND (reference sequence). The germline V and J ends were trimmed by 3 bases and 2 bases, with 11 bases remaining between them. The CDR3 loop spans 14 amino acids. PCR primers comprised 60 Vbeta and 13 Jbeta primers. This table comes from immunoSEQ multiplex PCR, and its TCRdb copy is limited to in-frame clones, with some not included. The data show some 120,000 clones, 79% seen once. Study findings and constraints: The classifier reportedly diagnosed cytomegalovirus status with high sensitivity and specificity. Fewer N-insertions (relative to the approximately 670-donor mean) were reportedly seen in an Asian-associated ancestry cluster in a later analysis.

With regard to this clone: The antigen is undetermined.

J is TRBJ2-7 and V is TRBV19, with D tentatively TRBD2 (6 bases). This receptor was identified in a woman younger than 35 in good health and CMV-seropositive. The sample comprised PBMCs. The CDR3 protein is CASSIQAGTYEQYF. Here the CDR3 DNA reads TGTGCCAGTAGTATTCAGGCGGGAACCTACGAGCAGTACTTC.